The 22 T cell receptor beta chains below were found in one sample sequenced in a study of PD-L1 blockade in urothelial cancer. Here immunoSEQ multiplex PCR was the method, and the copy in TCRdb shows in-frame clones only, minus some. The sample has about 100,000 clones, over 80% seen once. The specimen comprised PBMCs, sampled around atezolizumab (anti-PD-L1) treatment. The receptors shown here come from a woman over 75 with urothelial cancer.

The rearrangement uses TRBV5-5 and TRBJ1-5; the D gene is possibly TRBD1 (5 bases). With 4 bases removed from V and 6 bases from J, the gap between germline ends came to 17 bases. The germline V gene has CDR1 SGHKS and CDR2 YYEKEE (reference sequence). The CDR3 is made up of 15 amino acids. The CDR3 DNA reads TGTGCCAGCAGCCCTGGGACCCCAGCGGGTCAGCCCCAGCATTTT. Amino acid sequence: CASSPGTPAGQPQHF.

This sequence joins TRBV5-8 and TRBJ1-1, with D unclear. Trimming stripped 2 bases from V and 3 bases from J, with 11 bases between. The CDR3 loop spans 14 amino acids. Germline assignment: CDR1 SGHTS and CDR2 YDEGEE. The CDR3 DNA follows: TGTGCCAGCAGCTTTCATCCAGGCGACACTGAAGCTTTCTTT. Translating gives CASSFHPGDTEAFF. The whole variable domain, filled in from reference TRBV5-8 and TRBJ1-1, reads EAGVTQSPTHLIKTRGQQATLRCSPISGHTSVYWYQQALGLGLQFLLWYDEGEERNRGNFPPRFSGRQFPNYSSELNVNALELEDSALYLCASSFHPGDTEAFFGQGTRLTVV.

This clone was found once. The V gene is TRBV6-6, the J gene TRBJ2-7; the D gene is possibly TRBD1 (5 bases). V lost 2 bases and J 3 bases, leaving 17 bases between the germline ends. Germline CDR1 and CDR2: MNHNY and SVGAGI (reference sequence). The CDR3 runs to 16 residues. The CDR3 bases are TGTGCCAGCAGTTACGGAATTGGGCAGGGCGGCTACGAGCAGTACTTC. It translates to CASSYGIGQGGYEQYF.

This clone showed up just a few times. The CDR3 nucleotides are TGCGCCAGCAGCCGTTTATTGGACAGGGGAAACACCATATATTTT. The encoded protein is CASSRLLDRGNTIYF. The chain joins TRBV4-1 to TRBJ1-3, with TRBD1 matching 7 bases. The CDR3 is 15 amino acids. Germline V lookup: CDR1 MGHRA, CDR2 YSYEKL. V lost 4 bases to trimming and J lost 4 bases; unmatched junction nucleotides: 7.

V gene TRBV5-1 combines with J gene TRBJ2-4, with TRBD2 as a possible D gene (6 bases). Germline values: CDR1 SGHRS, CDR2 YFSETQ. Trimming stripped 4 bases from V and 9 bases from J, with 17 bases between. The CDR3 extends over 14 amino acids. CDR3 protein: CASSLDTGGSIQYF. The CDR3 nucleotides are TGCGCCAGCAGCCTCGACACCGGAGGGAGCATTCAGTACTTC.

The chain carries TRBV4-2 and TRBJ1-3, with TRBD1 matching over 8 bases. Per germline, CDR1 LGHNA and CDR2 YNFKEQ. The CDR3 runs to 15 residues. V lost 3 bases and J lost 0; bases outside the gene matches: 1. As DNA, the CDR3 is TGTGCCAGCAGCCATGACAGGGGCTCTGGAAACACCATATATTTT. Its protein is CASSHDRGSGNTIYF.

The table lists this clone with a few counts. The chain couples TRBV5-5 to TRBJ1-4; D ambiguous. With 4 bases removed from V and 8 bases from J, the gap between germline ends came to 12 bases. The CDR3 is 13 amino acids. CDR1 is SGHKS and CDR2 is YYEKEE in the germline V gene (reference sequence). CDR3 bases: TGTGCCAGCAGCACCTTTGCGGGCGAAAAACTGTTTTTT. It specifies CASSTFAGEKLFF.

CDR3 protein: CASSPLTGGTEAFF. As DNA, the CDR3 is TGCGCCAGCAGCCCGCTGACAGGGGGCACTGAAGCTTTCTTT. The chain couples TRBV5-1 to TRBJ1-1, with TRBD1 matching over 9 bases. The CDR3 loop spans 14 amino acids. CDR1 and CDR2 from the germline V gene are SGHRS and YFSETQ. With V trimmed by 4 bases and J by 4 bases, 5 bases remained unmatched.

The rearrangement uses TRBV28 and TRBJ2-3; 10 bases map to TRBD2. V dropped 5 bases and J dropped 4; count of bases not matched to a gene: 6. The CDR3 is 15 residues long. The germline CDR1 and CDR2 sequences are MDHEN and SYDVKM. The CDR3 here is CASSLLAGASDTQYF. CDR3 DNA: TGTGCCAGCAGTCTCCTAGCGGGAGCGTCAGATACGCAGTATTTT.

This sequence joins TRBV5-1 and TRBJ2-1, with 12 bases aligning to TRBD2. CDR3 length: 16 residues. The ends lost 4 bases at V and 4 bases at J; junction bases unmatched: 6. In germline, CDR1 is SGHRS, CDR2 YFSETQ. CDR3 amino acids: CASSLRTSGVYNEQFF. The CDR3 DNA follows: TGCGCCAGCAGCCTGCGGACTAGCGGGGTTTACAATGAGCAGTTCTTC.

This clone was counted a single time. This chain uses TRBV5-1 with TRBJ2-5; no reliable D call. Germline V gene sequence: CDR1 SGHRS, CDR2 YFSETQ. The length of the CDR3 is 14 residues. V lost 4 bases and J lost 3, with 13 bases in between. CDR3 DNA sequence: TGCGCCAGCAGCCTAGGTGTTGGAGAAGAGACCCAGTACTTC. Protein: CASSLGVGEETQYF.

The genes are TRBV28 and TRBJ1-3; D is ambiguous. Germline V gives CDR1 MDHEN, CDR2 SYDVKM. This CDR3 region has 15 residues. V gave up 5 bases and J gave up 0 bases, with 11 bases separating them. CDR3 coding DNA: TGTGCCAGCAGTGGGCAGACCTTCTCTGGAAACACCATATATTTT. It translates to CASSGQTFSGNTIYF.

The gene calls are TRBV19 and TRBJ1-5, with D maybe TRBD1 (5 bases). Germline V gives CDR1 LNHDA, CDR2 SQIVND (reference sequence). The germline V and J ends were trimmed by 3 bases and 7 bases, with 16 bases remaining between them. This CDR3 contains 15 residues. The CDR3 DNA sequence: TGTGCCAGTAGTATGGCGGGACGGCCAGGGCAGCCCCAGCATTTT. Encoded protein: CASSMAGRPGQPQHF. The full variable domain, rest sourced from reference TRBV19 and TRBJ1-5, is DGGITQSPKYLFRKEGQNVTLSCEQNLNHDAMYWYRQDPGQGLRLIYYSQIVNDFQKGDIAEGYSVSREKKESFPLTVTSAQKNPTAFYLCASSMAGRPGQPQHFGDGTRLSIL.

The gene calls are TRBV10-1 and TRBJ2-1, with 7 bases that match TRBD2. With 11 bases clipped from V and 7 bases from J, the junction kept 8 bases outside the gene matches. The CDR3 sequence is 12 residues long. Germline CDR1 and CDR2: WNHNN and SYGVQD (reference sequence). In nucleotides, the CDR3 is TGCGCCGCGGGGCGGGAGCTGAATGAGCAGTTCTTC. It encodes CAAGRELNEQFF.

The V gene is TRBV11-2, the J gene TRBJ2-7, with a weak D call TRBD2 (6 bases). Germline assignment: CDR1 SGHAT and CDR2 FQNNGV. V was pared by 5 bases and J by 3 bases, with 17 bases between. The CDR3 loop spans 15 amino acids. CDR3 loop: CASSPRTGSNYEQYF. The DNA of the CDR3 is TGTGCCAGCAGCCCCAGAACCGGGAGCAACTACGAGCAGTACTTC.

As to this clone: The sample carries other DNA sequences with the same CDR3. J is TRBJ1-5 and V is TRBV27; unclear D gene. With 2 bases removed from V and 7 bases from J, the gap between germline ends came to 6 bases. The CDR3 totals 12 residues. The V gene's germline CDR1 is MNHEY and CDR2 SMNVEV (reference sequence). The CDR3 here is CASSLRGQPQHF. The CDR3, as DNA: TGTGCCAGCAGTTTACGAGGCCAGCCCCAGCATTTT.

The chain uses TRBV30 and TRBJ2-1; the D gene is possibly TRBD2 (6 bases). The CDR3 is 15 residues long. Germline assignment: CDR1 GTSNPN and CDR2 SVGIG (reference sequence). V was shortened by 3 bases and J by 2 bases, with 14 bases between the two germline ends. CDR3 protein: CAWSPLALPYNEQFF. CDR3 DNA sequence: TGTGCCTGGAGCCCGCTAGCGCTCCCCTACAATGAGCAGTTCTTC.

This clone is a singleton in its sample. This chain joins TRBV5-1 and TRBJ2-7, with a weak D call TRBD1 (5 bases). This CDR3 comprises 15 residues. Trimming shortened V by 4 bases and J by 6 bases, and 20 bases separated the two germline ends. Germline V gives CDR1 SGHRS, CDR2 YFSETQ. CDR3 DNA sequence: TGCGCCAGCAGCCCGACGGGTCAGGGATTAGGCGAGCAGTACTTC. Amino acids: CASSPTGQGLGEQYF. Looking up the rest from reference TRBV5-1 and TRBJ2-7 gives the full variable domain: KAGVTQTPRYLIKTRGQQVTLSCSPISGHRSVSWYQQTPGQGLQFLFEYFSETQRNKGNFPGRFSGRQFSNSRSEMNVSTLELGDSALYLCASSPTGQGLGEQYFGPGTRLTVT.

The chain couples TRBV7-2 to TRBJ2-2; D gene unclear. CDR3 length: 14 amino acids. V was cut by 4 bases and J by 4 bases, with 10 bases left in between. The germline CDR1 and CDR2 sequences are SGHTA and FQGNSA. In DNA, the CDR3 is TGTGCCAGCAGCTACCTGGAGCGCACCGGGGAGCTGTTTTTT. It yields the protein CASSYLERTGELFF.

The chain uses TRBV27 and TRBJ2-1; D unclear. This CDR3 is 16 amino acids long. V was cut by 2 bases and J by 0 bases, with 11 bases left in between. Germline V gene sequence: CDR1 MNHEY, CDR2 SMNVEV (reference sequence). The CDR3 DNA sequence: TGTGCCAGCAGTTTACTAGGCGGAAACTCCTACAATGAGCAGTTCTTC. This translates into CASSLLGGNSYNEQFF.

The chain links TRBV4-2 to TRBJ1-5; 11 positions match TRBD1. J lost 5 bases, V lost 2 bases, and 8 bases had no gene match. Germline CDR1 and CDR2: LGHNA and YNFKEQ. This CDR3 region has 17 residues. The DNA for the CDR3 is TGTGCCAGCAGCCAACTATGGGACAGGGGGATAGATCAGCCCCAGCATTTT. Its protein is CASSQLWDRGIDQPQHF.

The J gene is TRBJ1-4, the V gene TRBV27, with D unresolved. Germline V lookup: CDR1 MNHEY, CDR2 SMNVEV (reference sequence). CDR3 length: 13 amino acids. Trimming cost V 3 bases and J 5 bases, with 7 bases left between them. In nucleotides, the CDR3 is TGTGCCAGCAGTTTCGCGGGGAATGAAAAACTGTTTTTT. It codes for CASSFAGNEKLFF.